The present TCR beta chain was sequenced within a study of blood T cell repertoires in COVID-19. Study as a whole: Collection of acute and convalescent COVID-19 samples took place in the United States, Italy and Spain.

Some clones are missing from TCRdb's copy, which holds only in-frame ones; the method was immunoSEQ multiplex PCR. The sample has around 120,000 clones, approximately 90% seen once; the top ten hold 1.5% to 2%. The clonotype was recovered from a human donor with active COVID-19. The donor label of this sample is uncertain. Source material: peripheral blood.

The CDR3 reads CASSLDDSNYGYTF. The CDR3 nucleotides read TGCGCCAGCAGCTTGGACGACAGTAACTATGGCTACACCTTC. J is TRBJ1-2 and V is TRBV5-1, with a tentative D call TRBD1 (5 bases). Trimming removed 0 bases at V and 1 base at J, with 7 bases between. Germline CDR1 is SGHRS and CDR2 is YFSETQ. The CDR3 spans 14 residues.